The clone carrying this T cell receptor (beta chain) was detected many times. The ends were cut back, 7 bases at V and 0 bases at J, with 9 bases in the middle. This CDR3 has 14 residues. Germline V gene sequence: CDR1 MDHEN, CDR2 SYDVKM. This sample is drawn from a study of human T cells and chemical hapten exposure. Overall study context: Small volume differences among pooled libraries mainly caused per-sample TCR yield variation.

The time point was: patch test 2, 6 weeks after DPC sensitization. The treatment was: therapeutic diphenylcyclopropenone sensitization with weekly scalp DPC. The study enrolled 18 to 70-year-old alopecia patients suitable for DPC. The authors extracted total RNA from unfractionated whole blood. From the RACE reads, TCRdb called clonotypes with MiXCR, one entry per CDR3 protein. The sample gives fewer than 85,000 distinct CDR3 sequences, 9.5% to 13% of which show up once; under 2.5% is in the top ten. This receptor was taken from a woman aged 30 to 39 with alopecia areata. Some clones in this sample may be carry-over from other donors' samples. The sample consisted of whole blood, taken in connection with sensitization to the hapten diphenylcyclopropenone (DPC). This chain uses TRBV28 with TRBJ1-4; possibly TRBD1 for D (6 bases). The CDR3 loop reads CASKGGATNEKLFF. Written as DNA, the CDR3 is TGTGCCAGCAAAGGGGGAGCAACTAATGAAAAACTGTTTTTT.